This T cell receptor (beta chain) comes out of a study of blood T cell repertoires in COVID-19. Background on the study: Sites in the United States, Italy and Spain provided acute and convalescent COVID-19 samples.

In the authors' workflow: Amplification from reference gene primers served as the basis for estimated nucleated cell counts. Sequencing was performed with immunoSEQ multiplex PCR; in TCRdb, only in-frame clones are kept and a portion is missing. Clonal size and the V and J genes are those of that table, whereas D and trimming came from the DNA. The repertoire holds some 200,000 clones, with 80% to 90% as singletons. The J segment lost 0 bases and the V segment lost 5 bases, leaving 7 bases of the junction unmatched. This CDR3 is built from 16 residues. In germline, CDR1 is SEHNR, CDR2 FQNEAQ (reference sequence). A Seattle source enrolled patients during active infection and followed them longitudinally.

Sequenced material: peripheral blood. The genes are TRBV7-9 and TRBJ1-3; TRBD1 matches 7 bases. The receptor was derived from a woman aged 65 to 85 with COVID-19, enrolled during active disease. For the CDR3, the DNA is TGTGCCAGCAGCCCCACAGGGGAGGACTCTGGAAACACCATATATTTT. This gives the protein CASSPTGEDSGNTIYF.